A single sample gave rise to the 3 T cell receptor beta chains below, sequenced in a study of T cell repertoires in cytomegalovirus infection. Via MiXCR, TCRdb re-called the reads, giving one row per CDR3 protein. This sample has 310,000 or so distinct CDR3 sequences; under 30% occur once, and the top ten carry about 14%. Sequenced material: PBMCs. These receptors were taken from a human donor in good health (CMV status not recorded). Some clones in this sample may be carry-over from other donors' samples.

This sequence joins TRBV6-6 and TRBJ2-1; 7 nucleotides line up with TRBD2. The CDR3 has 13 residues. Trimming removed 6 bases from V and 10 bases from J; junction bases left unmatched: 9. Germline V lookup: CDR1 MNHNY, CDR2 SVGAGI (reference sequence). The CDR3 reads CASRGSGQAEQFF. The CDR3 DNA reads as TGTGCCAGCAGGGGTAGCGGGCAGGCGGAGCAGTTCTTC.

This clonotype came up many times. CDR3 sequence reads: CASSLDSGADTQYF. As DNA, the CDR3 is TGTGCCAGCAGCTTAGACAGCGGGGCAGATACGCAGTATTTT. V gene TRBV7-2 combines with J gene TRBJ2-3; 7 nucleotides align to TRBD2. V shed 1 base, J shed 4 bases, and the junction held 2 bases outside the gene matches. The germline V gene has CDR1 SGHTA and CDR2 FQGNSA. The CDR3 extends over 14 amino acids. Full variable domain (outside the CDR3, taken from reference TRBV7-2 and TRBJ2-3): GAGVSQSPSNKVTEKGKDVELRCDPISGHTALYWYRQSLGQGLEFLIYFQGNSAPDKSGLPSDRFSAERTGGSVSTLTIQRTQQEDSAVYLCASSLDSGADTQYFGPGTRLTVL.

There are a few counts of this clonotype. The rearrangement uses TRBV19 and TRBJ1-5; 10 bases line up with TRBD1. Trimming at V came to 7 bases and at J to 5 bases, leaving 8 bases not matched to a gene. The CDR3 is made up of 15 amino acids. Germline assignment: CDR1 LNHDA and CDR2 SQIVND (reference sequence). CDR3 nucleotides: TGTGCCAGTATTGTCTCCGGGACAGGGGATCAGCCCCAGCATTTT. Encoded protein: CASIVSGTGDQPQHF.